This TCR beta chain was sequenced in a study of cytomegalovirus exposure and HLA in healthy donors. Study-wide results and limits: Sequencing artifact likely explains a cluster of highly shared sequence variants.

This CDR3 has 15 amino acids. Trimming took 5 bases from V and 11 from J; bases not matched to a gene: 10. Germline CDR1 SEHNR, CDR2 FQNEAQ (reference sequence). The primer mix had 60 Vbeta and 13 Jbeta primers. The assay was immunoSEQ multiplex PCR, and TCRdb's table has in-frame clones only and misses some. This table has about 200,000 clones, around 75% appearing once. To note about this clone: Its antigen is undetermined.

Input material: PBMCs. This clonotype was sampled from a male donor in good health and CMV-seropositive. The chain carries TRBV7-9 and TRBJ1-6; 9 bases align to TRBD1. The CDR3 DNA reads TGTGCCAGCAGCCAACAAGGGACAGGGAAAACACCCCTCCACTTT. Protein sequence: CASSQQGTGKTPLHF.